This T cell receptor beta chain was documented in a study of T-cell reconstitution after alpha-beta-depleted transplantation in children. Study-level findings and limits: T-cell counts and diversity at one year following transplant were attributed mainly to newly produced T cells.

For TCRbeta, the library was prepared with unique molecular identifiers. TCRdb passed the PCR reads through MiXCR, listing each CDR3 protein once. The sample includes approximately 980,000 distinct CDR3 sequences, about 29% of them seen just once. This clonotype was recorded a few times. What it binds is not known. The V end lost 0 bases, the J end lost 0 bases, and 3 bases lay between the germline ends. The CDR3 covers 13 residues. CDR1 SGDLS and CDR2 YYNGEE come from the germline V gene. Sequenced material: PBMCs, mostly from graft donor cells, taken 360 days after TCRalphabeta/CD19-depleted stem cell transplant. This receptor was taken from a boy in the first two years of life who had a stem cell transplant for SCID, so the T cells may come from the graft donor. This chain joins TRBV9 and TRBJ2-5; no clear D gene. CDR3 protein: CASSVGDQETQYF. The CDR3 DNA follows: TGTGCCAGCAGCGTAGGTGACCAAGAGACCCAGTACTTC.